The 18 T cell receptor beta chains below were found in one sample sequenced in a study of shared clonotypes between healthy human individuals. The assay was immunoSEQ multiplex PCR, and TCRdb's table has in-frame clones only and misses some. The sample includes around 1.1 million clones, 70% to 80% of them seen just once. The sample comprised memory CD4+ T cells from PBMCs. As for subset: CD45RA-negative fraction. Source of these receptors: a man aged 18 to 35 in good health. Some clones in this sample may be carry-over from other donors' samples.

The gene calls are TRBV28 and TRBJ2-5; D remains ambiguous. The CDR3 loop spans 14 amino acids. Trimming removed 5 bases from V and 5 bases from J, with 15 bases in between. Germline V CDR1 and CDR2: MDHEN, SYDVKM. The chain's CDR3 is CASSPSVFGETQYF. The CDR3 DNA is TGTGCCAGCAGTCCGTCGGTGTTTGGGGAGACCCAGTACTTC.

V and J are TRBV28 and TRBJ2-6; 7 bases match TRBD1. The CDR3 is 14 residues long. J was trimmed by 9 bases and V by 2 bases; bases with no gene match: 4. The germline V gene has CDR1 MDHEN and CDR2 SYDVKM. The CDR3 DNA reads as TGTGCCAGCAGTTTACCGAACAGGGGCAACGTCCTGACTTTC. Amino acid sequence: CASSLPNRGNVLTF.

J is TRBJ1-2 and V is TRBV6-6; D might be TRBD1 (5 bases). Trimming shortened V by 2 bases and J by 6 bases, and 16 bases separated the two germline ends. CDR1 is MNHNY and CDR2 is SVGAGI in the germline V gene (reference sequence). The length of the CDR3 is 15 residues. The CDR3 here is CASSYAGSYFDGYTF. CDR3 in DNA: TGTGCCAGCAGTTACGCAGGGTCTTATTTCGATGGCTACACCTTC.

The rearrangement joins TRBV28 to TRBJ1-2; D might be TRBD1 (5 bases). Germline loops: CDR1 MDHEN, CDR2 SYDVKM. CDR3 length: 15 residues. V was clipped by 6 bases and J by 2 bases, with 16 bases between them. CDR3 loop: CASSPGAGWNYGYTF. The DNA of the CDR3 is TGTGCCAGCAGCCCGGGCGCAGGGTGGAACTATGGCTACACCTTC.

V is TRBV5-4 and J is TRBJ2-1; the D gene is possibly TRBD2 (5 bases). CDR1 is SGHNT and CDR2 is YYREEE in the germline V gene (reference sequence). Trimming left V 8 bases short and J 0 bases short, with 9 bases between. The CDR3 extends over 13 amino acids. The CDR3 sequence is CARADSSYNEQFF. CDR3 in DNA: TGTGCCAGAGCGGATAGCTCCTACAATGAGCAGTTCTTC.

The chain joins TRBV11-3 to TRBJ1-3; maybe TRBD1 (5 bases). This CDR3 comprises 13 residues. Germline CDR1 reads SGHNT; CDR2 reads YENEEA. Deletions cut 5 bases from V and 3 bases from J, with 8 bases between. This CDR3 reads CASSTRVGNTIYF. CDR3 in DNA: TGTGCCAGCAGCACCAGGGTTGGAAACACCATATATTTT. The whole variable domain, remainder taken from reference TRBV11-3 and TRBJ1-3, is EAGVVQSPRYKIIEKKQPVAFWCNPISGHNTLYWYLQNLGQGPELLIRYENEEAVDDSQLPKDRFSAERLKGVDSTLKIQPAELGDSAVYLCASSTRVGNTIYFGEGSWLTVV.

This clone was seen a handful of times. The V gene is TRBV27, the J gene TRBJ1-1, with D unresolved. Trimming took 8 bases from V and 6 from J, leaving 19 bases between them. CDR1 and CDR2 from the germline V gene are MNHEY and SMNVEV (reference sequence). The CDR3 is 14 amino acids. DNA for the CDR3: TGTGCCAGCGCCTCCCTTGGAATCCGCGCTGAAGCTTTCTTT. This gives the protein CASASLGIRAEAFF.

The J gene is TRBJ2-4, the V gene TRBV27; 7 positions agree with TRBD2. This CDR3 is built from 14 residues. Germline V gene lookup returns CDR1 MNHEY and CDR2 SMNVEV (reference sequence). Losses at the gene ends were 0 bases for V and 8 bases for J; bases not matched to a gene: 4. The CDR3 spells CASSLSGTTYIQYF. In nucleotides, the CDR3 is TGTGCCAGCAGTTTATCTGGGACTACGTACATTCAGTACTTC.

V and J are TRBV10-3 and TRBJ2-3, with 9 bases matching TRBD1. This CDR3 has 19 residues. Per germline, CDR1 ENHRY and CDR2 SYGVKD. With 6 bases clipped from V and 0 bases from J, the junction kept 16 bases outside the gene matches. The CDR3 is CAIRPGQGVNRGSTDTQYF. CDR3 in DNA: TGTGCCATCAGACCGGGACAGGGCGTAAACCGGGGGAGCACAGATACGCAGTATTTT.

The J gene is TRBJ2-5, the V gene TRBV29-1; no reliable D call. The V end lost 2 bases, the J end lost 3 bases, and 7 bases lay between the germline ends. The germline CDR1 and CDR2 sequences are SQVTM and ANQGSEA. The CDR3 runs to 12 residues. CDR3 DNA: TGCAGCGTTGAACCCGGCGAAGAGACCCAGTACTTC. Translating it yields CSVEPGEETQYF.

This chain connects TRBV28 to TRBJ1-5; a weak D match, TRBD1 (5 bases). The V gene lost 5 bases and the J gene lost 7 bases, with 15 bases spanning the gap. This CDR3 is built from 14 residues. The germline V gene has CDR1 MDHEN and CDR2 SYDVKM. CDR3 in amino acids: CASSLTTGTQPQHF. The DNA for the CDR3 is TGTGCCAGCAGTCTAACTACCGGGACCCAGCCCCAGCATTTT.

Remarks on this clone: This may stem from a read error, because a much larger clone lies one nucleotide away. The V gene is TRBV4-3, the J gene TRBJ2-3; D call uncertain. Per the germline V gene, CDR1 is LGHNA and CDR2 is YSLEER. The V and J ends lost 2 bases and 4 bases respectively, with 13 bases between them. The CDR3 covers 15 residues. The CDR3 sequence is CASSQNRLGADTQYF. CDR3 sequence (DNA): TGCGCCAGCAGCCAAAATAGGCTGGGTGCAGATACGCAGTATTTT.

The chain couples TRBV11-2 to TRBJ1-4, with D possibly matching TRBD1 (6 bases). The germline CDR1 and CDR2 sequences are SGHAT and FQNNGV. The CDR3 is made up of 16 amino acids. Trimming stripped 1 base from V and 3 bases from J, with 12 bases between. CDR3 protein: CASSLGWGAANEKLFF. The CDR3 DNA sequence: TGTGCCAGCAGCTTAGGATGGGGGGCCGCTAATGAAAAACTGTTTTTT. Complete variable domain (other parts from reference TRBV11-2 and TRBJ1-4): EAGVAQSPRYKIIEKRQSVAFWCNPISGHATLYWYQQILGQGPKLLIQFQNNGVVDDSQLPKDRFSAERLKGVDSTLKIQPAKLEDSAVYLCASSLGWGAANEKLFFGSGTQLSVL.

The V call is TRBV6-6, the J call TRBJ2-3; 8 bases match TRBD1. CDR1 is MNHNY and CDR2 is SVGAGI in the germline V gene (reference sequence). The ends lost 4 bases at V and 1 base at J; junction bases unmatched: 1. This CDR3 spans 14 amino acids. CDR3 coding DNA: TGTGCCAGCAGTTCGGGACAGGGCACAGATACGCAGTATTTT. Its protein product is CASSSGQGTDTQYF.

The chain joins TRBV2 to TRBJ2-3; 10 bases agree with TRBD2. CDR3 length: 15 residues. V shed 10 bases and J 4 bases; nucleotides not matched to a gene: 11. CDR1 is SNHLY and CDR2 is FYNNEI in the germline V gene. The CDR3 loop reads CATLFLAGVADTQYF. In DNA form, the CDR3 reads TGTGCCACACTATTCCTAGCGGGAGTAGCAGATACGCAGTATTTT.

The chain links TRBV5-6 to TRBJ2-5, with D possibly being TRBD1 or TRBD2 (5 bases each). Looked up from germline, CDR1 is SGHDT and CDR2 is YYEEEE. V lost 3 bases and J 7 bases, leaving 22 bases between the germline ends. CDR3 length: 16 amino acids. CDR3 in amino acids: CASSSYAGTLFGTQYF. The DNA of the CDR3 is TGTGCCAGCAGCTCCTATGCCGGGACCCTATTCGGGACCCAGTACTTC.

On this clone itself: Within the sample, other DNA sequences also encode this same CDR3. The rearrangement joins TRBV5-1 to TRBJ1-4, with a weak D call TRBD1 (6 bases). The V and J ends lost 4 bases and 7 bases respectively, with 8 bases between them. Germline V gene lookup returns CDR1 SGHRS and CDR2 YFSETQ. This CDR3 has 12 residues. The CDR3 DNA reads TGCGCCAGCAGCCCACAGGGTGAAAAACTGTTTTTT. It encodes CASSPQGEKLFF.

This chain uses TRBV5-1 with TRBJ1-1, with 8 bases aligning to TRBD1. The CDR3 is 15 residues long. The ends lost 4 bases at V and 0 bases at J; junction bases unmatched: 5. Germline CDR1 reads SGHRS; CDR2 reads YFSETQ. The chain's CDR3 is CASSQGTGVNTEAFF. CDR3 bases: TGCGCCAGCAGCCAAGGGACAGGCGTGAACACTGAAGCTTTCTTT.